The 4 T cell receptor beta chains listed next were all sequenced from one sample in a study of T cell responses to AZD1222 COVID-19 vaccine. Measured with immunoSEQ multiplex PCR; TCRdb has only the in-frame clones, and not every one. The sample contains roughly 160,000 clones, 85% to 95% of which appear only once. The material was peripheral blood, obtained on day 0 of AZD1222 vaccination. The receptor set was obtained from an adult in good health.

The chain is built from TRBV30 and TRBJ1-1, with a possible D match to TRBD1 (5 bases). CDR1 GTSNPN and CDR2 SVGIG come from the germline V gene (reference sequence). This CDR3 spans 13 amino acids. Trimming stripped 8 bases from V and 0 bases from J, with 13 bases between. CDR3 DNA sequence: TGTGCCCATAAGGGGACCTTGAACACTGAAGCTTTCTTT. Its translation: CAHKGTLNTEAFF.

CDR3 coding DNA: TGTGCCAGCAGTGAAGAGGGGAGCTCCTACGAGCAGTACTTC. Its translation is CASSEEGSSYEQYF. The chain joins TRBV6-1 to TRBJ2-7; D tentatively reads TRBD1 or TRBD2 (5 bases each). With 1 base removed from V and 0 bases from J, the gap between germline ends came to 7 bases. The CDR3 length is 14 residues. CDR1 is MNHNS and CDR2 is SASEGT in the germline V gene.

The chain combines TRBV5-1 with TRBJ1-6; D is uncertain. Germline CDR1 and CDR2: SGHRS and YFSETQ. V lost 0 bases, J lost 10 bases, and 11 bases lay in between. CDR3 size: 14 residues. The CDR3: CASSLEGSQSPLHF. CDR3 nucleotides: TGCGCCAGCAGCTTGGAAGGGTCTCAATCACCCCTCCACTTT.

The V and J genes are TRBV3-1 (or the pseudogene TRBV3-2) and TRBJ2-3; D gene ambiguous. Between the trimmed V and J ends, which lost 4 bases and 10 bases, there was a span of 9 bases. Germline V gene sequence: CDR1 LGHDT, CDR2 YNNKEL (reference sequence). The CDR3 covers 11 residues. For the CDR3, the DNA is TGTGCCAGCAGCCTCGGTTATGCGCAGTATTTT. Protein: CASSLGYAQYF.